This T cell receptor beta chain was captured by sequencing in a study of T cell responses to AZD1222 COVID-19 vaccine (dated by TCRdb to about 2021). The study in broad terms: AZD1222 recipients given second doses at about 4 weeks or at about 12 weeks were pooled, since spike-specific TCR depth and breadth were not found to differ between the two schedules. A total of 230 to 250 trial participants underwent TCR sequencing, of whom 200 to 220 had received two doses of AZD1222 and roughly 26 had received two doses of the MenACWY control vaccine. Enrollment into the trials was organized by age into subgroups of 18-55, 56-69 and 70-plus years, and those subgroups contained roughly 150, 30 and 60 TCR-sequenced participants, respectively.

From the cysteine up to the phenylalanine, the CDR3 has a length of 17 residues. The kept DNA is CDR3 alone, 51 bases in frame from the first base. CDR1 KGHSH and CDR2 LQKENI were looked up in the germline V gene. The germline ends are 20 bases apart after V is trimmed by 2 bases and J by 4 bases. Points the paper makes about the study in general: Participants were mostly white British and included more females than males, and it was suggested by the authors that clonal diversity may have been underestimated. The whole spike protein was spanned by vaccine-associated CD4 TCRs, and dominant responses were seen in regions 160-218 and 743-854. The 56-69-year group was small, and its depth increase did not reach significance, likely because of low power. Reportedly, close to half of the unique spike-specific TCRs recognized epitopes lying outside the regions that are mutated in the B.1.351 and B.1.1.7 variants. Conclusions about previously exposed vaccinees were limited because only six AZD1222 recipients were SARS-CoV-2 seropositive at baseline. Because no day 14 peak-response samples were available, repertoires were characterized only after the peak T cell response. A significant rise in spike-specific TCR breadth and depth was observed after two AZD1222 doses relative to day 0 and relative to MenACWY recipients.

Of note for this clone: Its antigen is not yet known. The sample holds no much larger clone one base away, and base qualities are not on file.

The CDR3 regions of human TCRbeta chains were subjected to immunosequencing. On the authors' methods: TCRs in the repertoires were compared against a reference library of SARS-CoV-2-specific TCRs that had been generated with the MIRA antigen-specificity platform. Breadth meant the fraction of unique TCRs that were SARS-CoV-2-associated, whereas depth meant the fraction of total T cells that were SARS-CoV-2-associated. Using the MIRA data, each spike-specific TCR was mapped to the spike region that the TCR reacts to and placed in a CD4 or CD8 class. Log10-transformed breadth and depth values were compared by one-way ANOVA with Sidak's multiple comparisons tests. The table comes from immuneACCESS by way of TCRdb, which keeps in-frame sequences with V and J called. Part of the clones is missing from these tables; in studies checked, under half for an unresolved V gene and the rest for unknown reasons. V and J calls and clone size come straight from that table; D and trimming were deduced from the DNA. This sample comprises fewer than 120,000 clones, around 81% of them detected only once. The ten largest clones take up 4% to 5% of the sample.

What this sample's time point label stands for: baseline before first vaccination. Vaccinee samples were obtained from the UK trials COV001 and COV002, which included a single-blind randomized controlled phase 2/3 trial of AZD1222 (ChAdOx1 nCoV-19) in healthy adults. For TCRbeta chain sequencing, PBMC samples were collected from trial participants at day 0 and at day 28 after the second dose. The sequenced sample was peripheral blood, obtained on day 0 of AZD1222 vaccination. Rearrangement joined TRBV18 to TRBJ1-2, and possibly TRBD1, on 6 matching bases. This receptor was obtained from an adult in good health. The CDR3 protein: CASSPSPRRGGTYGYTF. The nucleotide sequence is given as TGTGCCAGCTCACCATCACCACGAAGGGGGGGAACCTATGGCTACACCTTC.